This paragraph covers one T cell receptor beta chain sequence. V gave up 4 bases and J gave up 0 bases; unmatched junction bases: 7. This CDR3 spans 15 amino acids. In germline, CDR1 is SGHKS, CDR2 YYEKEE (reference sequence). This record belongs to a study of cytomegalovirus exposure and HLA in healthy donors. PCR amplification relied on 60 Vbeta primers (plus 13 Jbeta primers). Generated by immunoSEQ multiplex PCR, the TCRdb table keeps only in-frame clones and is missing some. This sample has 100,000 or so clones, with under 85% found just once. The clonotype comes from a woman in her 40s in good health and CMV-seronegative. The chain joins TRBV5-5 to TRBJ2-7; 7 bases fit TRBD2. The sequenced sample consisted of PBMCs. The chain's CDR3 is CASSRLAVSSYEQYF. CDR3 in DNA: TGTGCCAGCAGCCGGCTAGCGGTAAGCTCCTACGAGCAGTACTTC.